This T cell receptor (beta chain) was profiled in a study of blood T cell repertoires in COVID-19. The wider study: Sample material is recorded as cDNA or gDNA derived from T cells, B-cell-depleted T cells, or PBMCs.

As handled by the study authors: It was from reference gene primer amplification that nucleated cell counts were estimated. Only in-frame clones appear in the TCRdb table, and some are missing; sequencing was by immunoSEQ multiplex PCR. The V and J calls and the clone size are those of that table, but D and trimming were determined from the DNA. Among 260,000 or so clones listed, approximately 85% were seen once. This CDR3 comprises 15 residues. CDR1 is SNHLY and CDR2 is FYNNEI in the germline V gene. V gave up 3 bases and J gave up 1 base, with 12 bases separating them. The sequence came from a man younger than 30 with active or convalescent COVID-19. The chain is built from TRBV2 and TRBJ1-1; no firm D call. The sequencing input was peripheral blood. The DNA of the CDR3 is TGTGCCAGCAGTGACGGCGGTCTTGGGAACACTGAAGCTTTCTTT. Translated, it gives CASSDGGLGNTEAFF.